The clone carrying this TCR beta chain appeared many times. CDR1 and CDR2 from the germline V gene are MDHEN and SYDVKM. CDR3 length equals 15 residues. The trim removed 6 bases at V and 0 bases at J, leaving 8 bases unmatched. The CDR3 regions of TCR beta were amplified from RNA transcripts. First-round RT-PCR of the TCR CDR3 relied on the HTBI primer set. TCRdb independently ran MiXCR on the multiplex PCR reads; one entry per CDR3 protein. This sample has about 290,000 distinct CDR3 sequences, with 13% found just once. This sample stems from a study of T cells in Graves' hyperthyroidism and ophthalmopathy.

V is TRBV28 and J is TRBJ2-7; 7 nucleotides match TRBD1. The sequenced sample consisted of blood. The source is a woman between 25 and 40 years old with Graves' hyperthyroidism that later progressed to Graves' ophthalmopathy. The CDR3 is CASRPRQGPSYEQYF. CDR3 sequence (DNA): TGTGCCAGCAGACCTCGACAGGGACCCTCCTACGAGCAGTACTTC.